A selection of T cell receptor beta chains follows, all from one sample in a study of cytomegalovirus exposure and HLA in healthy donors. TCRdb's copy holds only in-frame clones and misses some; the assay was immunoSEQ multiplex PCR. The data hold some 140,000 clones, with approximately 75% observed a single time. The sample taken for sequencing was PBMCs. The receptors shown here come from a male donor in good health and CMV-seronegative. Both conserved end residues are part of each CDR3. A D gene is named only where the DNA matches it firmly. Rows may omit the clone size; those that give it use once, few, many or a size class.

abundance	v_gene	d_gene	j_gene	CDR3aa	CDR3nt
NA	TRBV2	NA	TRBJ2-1	CASSVSRLQSYNEQFF	TGTGCCAGCAGTGTTTCACGACTTCAATCCTACAATGAGCAGTTCTTC
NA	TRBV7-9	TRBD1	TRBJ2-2	CSSSLRDRGNTGELFF	TGTTCCAGCAGCTTGAGGGACAGGGGTAACACCGGGGAGCTGTTTTTT
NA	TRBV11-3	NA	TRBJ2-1	CASSLDLRNPNNEQFF	TGTGCCAGCAGCTTAGATCTGAGGAACCCAAACAATGAGCAGTTCTTC
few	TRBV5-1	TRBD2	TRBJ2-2	CASGTRSLTGELFF	TGCGCCAGCGGGACTAGGTCTCTCACCGGGGAGCTGTTTTTT
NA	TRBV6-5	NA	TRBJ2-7	CASSPLGSSYEQYF	TGTGCCAGCAGTCCACTCGGGAGCTCCTACGAGCAGTACTTC
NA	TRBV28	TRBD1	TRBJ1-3	CASSRPDRGYSGNTIYF	TGTGCCAGCAGTCGACCGGACAGGGGGTACTCTGGAAACACCATATATTTT
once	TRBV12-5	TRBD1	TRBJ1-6	CASGPWDRGPPLHF	TGTGCTAGTGGCCCCTGGGACAGGGGTCCACCCCTCCACTTT
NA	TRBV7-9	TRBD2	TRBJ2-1	CASSLGLGRDEQFF	TGTGCCAGCAGCTTAGGTCTGGGGAGGGATGAGCAGTTCTTC
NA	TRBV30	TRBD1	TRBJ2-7	CASTATGGTYEQYF	TGTGCCTCCACTGCAACAGGGGGGACCTACGAGCAGTACTTC
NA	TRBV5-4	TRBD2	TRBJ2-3	CASSLGGLAASTDTQYF	TGTGCCAGCAGCTTGGGGGGACTAGCGGCTAGCACAGATACGCAGTATTTT
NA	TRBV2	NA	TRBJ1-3	CAINREPGNTIYF	TGTGCCATCAACCGGGAACCTGGAAACACCATATATTTT
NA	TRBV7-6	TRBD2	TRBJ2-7	CASSLAGGGQYEQYF	TGTGCCAGCAGCTTAGCTGGCGGGGGGCAGTACGAGCAGTACTTC
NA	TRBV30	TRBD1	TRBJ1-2	CAWSRRTGPYGYTF	TGTGCCTGGAGCAGAAGGACAGGGCCCTATGGCTACACCTTC
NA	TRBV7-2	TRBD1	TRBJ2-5	CASSPPTGNQETQYF	TGTGCCAGCAGCCCTCCGACAGGGAACCAAGAGACCCAGTACTTC
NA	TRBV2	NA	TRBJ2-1	CASSGMGAKYNEQFF	TGTGCCAGCAGTGGCATGGGGGCGAAATACAATGAGCAGTTCTTC
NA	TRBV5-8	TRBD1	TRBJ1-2	CASSPGGSYGYTF	TGTGCCAGCAGCCCAGGGGGTAGCTATGGCTACACCTTC
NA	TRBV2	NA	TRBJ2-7	CASSPRPAGSSYEQYF	TGTGCCAGCAGTCCCCGTCCAGCCGGGAGCTCCTACGAGCAGTACTTC
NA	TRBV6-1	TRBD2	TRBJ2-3	CASSEAWTSGRYF	TGTGCCAGCAGTGAAGCTTGGACTAGCGGGAGGTATTTT
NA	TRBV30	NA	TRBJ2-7	CAWSPATGPWGEQYF	TGTGCCTGGAGCCCTGCAACGGGCCCGTGGGGCGAGCAGTACTTC
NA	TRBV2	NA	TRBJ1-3	CASSEEGRRGSGNTIYF	TGTGCCAGCAGTGAAGAGGGTAGGAGGGGTTCAGGAAACACCATATATTTT
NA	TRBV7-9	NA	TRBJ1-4	CASSRTGPHEKLFF	TGTGCCAGCAGCAGAACAGGGCCGCATGAAAAACTGTTTTTT
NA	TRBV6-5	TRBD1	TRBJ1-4	CASTRTGGDGEKLFF	TGTGCCAGCACTCGCACAGGGGGGGACGGGGAAAAACTGTTTTTT
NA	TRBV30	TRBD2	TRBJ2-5	CAGAGGQETQYF	TGTGCCGGGGCGGGAGGACAAGAGACCCAGTACTTC
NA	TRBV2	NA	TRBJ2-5	CASSELNQETQYF	TGTGCCAGCAGTGAATTAAACCAAGAGACCCAGTACTTC
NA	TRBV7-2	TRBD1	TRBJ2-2	CASSDLTGFSPSVTGELFF	TGTGCCAGCAGCGACTTGACAGGGTTCTCCCCAAGTGTCACCGGGGAGCTGTTTTTT
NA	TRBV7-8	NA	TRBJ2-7	CASSFHYEQYF	TGTGCCAGCAGCTTCCACTACGAGCAGTACTTC
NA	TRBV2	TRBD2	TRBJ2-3	CASGGGRPDTQYF	TGTGCCAGCGGCGGCGGGAGGCCAGATACGCAGTATTTT
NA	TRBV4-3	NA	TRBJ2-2	CASSQELGLNTGELFF	TGCGCCAGCAGCCAAGAACTAGGGTTGAACACCGGGGAGCTGTTTTTT
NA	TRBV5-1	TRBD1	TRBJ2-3	CASSIPTGGTDTQYF	TGCGCCAGCAGCATACCCACAGGGGGCACAGATACGCAGTATTTT
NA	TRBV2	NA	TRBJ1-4	CASRAGTNEKLFF	TGTGCCAGCAGGGCAGGGACTAATGAAAAACTGTTTTTT
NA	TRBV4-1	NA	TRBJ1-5	CASSQGEGQPQHF	TGCGCCAGCAGCCAGGGCGAGGGACAGCCCCAGCATTTT
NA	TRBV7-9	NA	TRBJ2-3	CASSLGGVGTDTQYF	TGTGCCAGCAGCTTAGGGGGGGTCGGCACAGATACGCAGTATTTT
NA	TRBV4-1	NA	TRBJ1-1	CASSQARQAWTEAFF	TGCGCCAGCAGCCAAGCCCGACAGGCTTGGACTGAAGCTTTCTTT
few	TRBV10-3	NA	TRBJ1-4	CAISAGEKLFF	TGTGCCATCAGTGCCGGTGAAAAACTGTTTTTT
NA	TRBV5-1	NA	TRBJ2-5	CASSLFGGGNSQETQYF	TGCGCCAGCAGCTTGTTTGGCGGGGGCAATTCCCAAGAGACCCAGTACTTC
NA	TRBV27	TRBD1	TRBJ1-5	CASRPTGGAHQPQHF	TGTGCCAGCAGGCCGACAGGGGGCGCCCATCAGCCCCAGCATTTT
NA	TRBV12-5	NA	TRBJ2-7	CASGLVKGVGEQYF	TGTGCTAGTGGTTTGGTAAAAGGGGTGGGCGAGCAGTACTTC
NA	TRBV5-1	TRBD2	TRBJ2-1	CASSVAGGAYNEQFF	TGCGCCAGCAGCGTAGCCGGGGGGGCCTACAATGAGCAGTTCTTC
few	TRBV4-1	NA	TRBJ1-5	CASSQGQGSNQPQHF	TGCGCCAGCAGCCAGGGTCAGGGTAGCAATCAGCCCCAGCATTTT
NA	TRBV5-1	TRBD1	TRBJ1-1	CASRQGARTEAFF	TGCGCCAGCAGGCAGGGGGCGCGGACTGAAGCTTTCTTT
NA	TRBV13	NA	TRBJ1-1	CASSLVSPPEAFF	TGTGCCAGCAGCTTAGTCTCCCCCCCTGAAGCTTTCTTT
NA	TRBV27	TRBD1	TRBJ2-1	CASSPRRDSYNEQFF	TGTGCCAGCAGTCCCCGAAGGGACAGTTACAATGAGCAGTTCTTC
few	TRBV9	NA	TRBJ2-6	CASSFDGYANVLTF	TGTGCCAGCAGCTTTGACGGGTACGCCAACGTCCTGACTTTC